What follows describes a single T cell receptor (beta chain). The antigen remains unidentified. No infections or other immune events were documented during collection. The data derive from a study of identifying expanded T cells in peripheral blood. Data came from immunoSEQ multiplex PCR; TCRdb stores just in-frame clones and leaves some out. This table has more than 55,000 clones, approximately 89% appearing once. In germline, CDR1 is LNHDA, CDR2 SQIVND (reference sequence). CDR3 length: 14 residues. V was pared by 5 bases and J by 4 bases, with 4 bases of the junction left unmatched. Whole-study results and caveats: Over about two and four weeks, about 15 and 18 clones changed, versus approximately 1.2 between replicates.

The receptor was derived from a person aged 18-70 years in good health. Sequencing was done on a sample of blood. The J gene is TRBJ2-2, the V gene TRBV19, with 7 bases lining up with TRBD1. In DNA form, the CDR3 reads TGTGCCAGTAGTGGAAGGGGGCGCACCGGGGAGCTGTTTTTT. Its protein is CASSGRGRTGELFF.